A single sample gave rise to the 24 T cell receptor beta chains below, sequenced in a study of glioma-infiltrating T cells after dendritic cell vaccination. TCRdb's copy holds only in-frame clones and misses some; the assay was immunoSEQ multiplex PCR. The sample shows 60,000 or so clones, about 89% of them seen only once. Noted time point: after dendritic cell vaccination, including at tumor progression/relapse. Sample: blood, taken after dendritic cell vaccination. All receptors derive from a human donor with glioblastoma.

This sequence joins TRBV6-1 and TRBJ1-6, with D possibly matching TRBD1 (5 bases). The CDR3 runs 17 residues. From germline, CDR1 is MNHNS and CDR2 SASEGT. Trimming pared 0 bases from V and 9 bases from J, leaving 18 bases between. The CDR3 is CASSEAHGGGRSSPLHF. DNA of the CDR3: TGTGCCAGCAGTGAAGCCCACGGGGGGGGACGAAGTTCACCCCTCCACTTT.

The V gene is TRBV5-1, the J gene TRBJ2-5; 12 nucleotides line up with TRBD2. The trim removed 0 bases at V and 5 bases at J, leaving 5 bases unmatched. The CDR3 spans 16 residues. CDR1 is SGHRS and CDR2 is YFSETQ in the germline V gene. The DNA for the CDR3 is TGCGCCAGCAGCTTGGCCCCTAGCGGGAGGGGGGAGACCCAGTACTTC. This sequence encodes CASSLAPSGRGETQYF.

With regard to this clone: Other DNA variants within this sample encode the same CDR3. This chain connects TRBV11-2 to TRBJ2-7; D unclear. Trimming removed 1 base at V and 6 bases at J, with 13 bases between. The CDR3 extends over 14 amino acids. Germline CDR1 and CDR2: SGHAT and FQNNGV. DNA of the CDR3: TGTGCCAGCAGCTTAGGGAGCACGGGTCTCGAGCAGTACTTC. It translates to CASSLGSTGLEQYF.

V and J are TRBV14 and TRBJ2-5; TRBD2 might be the D (6 bases). V was shortened by 1 base and J by 7 bases, with 10 bases between the two germline ends. Germline values: CDR1 SGHDN, CDR2 FVKESK. The CDR3 sequence is 13 residues long. CDR3 protein: CASSQGRRGTQYF. Here the CDR3 DNA reads TGTGCCAGCAGCCAAGGCAGGCGGGGGACCCAGTACTTC.

V and J are TRBV11-2 and TRBJ2-2, with D tentatively TRBD2 (6 bases). With 3 bases removed from V and 4 bases from J, the gap between germline ends came to 12 bases. Germline values: CDR1 SGHAT, CDR2 FQNNGV. This CDR3 is built from 15 residues. The CDR3 DNA follows: TGTGCCAGCAGCTTGGGGACTCTGGGCACCGGGGAGCTGTTTTTT. Amino acids: CASSLGTLGTGELFF.

This rearrangement joins TRBV30 to TRBJ2-3; D unresolved. This CDR3 has 14 residues. Germline-derived CDR1 and CDR2 are GTSNPN and SVGIG (reference sequence). With 0 bases removed from V and 2 bases from J, the gap between germline ends came to 9 bases. The CDR3 DNA reads TGTGCCTGGAGTGTGAACAGAAACACAGATACGCAGTATTTT. Protein sequence: CAWSVNRNTDTQYF. Variable domain in full (rest from reference TRBV30 and TRBJ2-3): SQTIHQWPATLVQPVGSPLSLECTVEGTSNPNLYWYRQAAGRGLQLLFYSVGIGQISSEVPQNLSASRPQDRQFILSSKKLLLSDSGFYLCAWSVNRNTDTQYFGPGTRLTVL.

The chain has TRBV9 and TRBJ2-1; 9 bases fit TRBD2. Trimming at V came to 2 bases and at J to 8 bases, leaving 14 bases not matched to a gene. The V gene's germline CDR1 is SGDLS and CDR2 YYNGEE. The CDR3 has 17 residues. The CDR3 DNA follows: TGTGCCAGCAGCGTCACGACCGCGCGGGGGGGCTTTGATGAGCAGTTCTTC. It specifies CASSVTTARGGFDEQFF.

J is TRBJ2-7 and V is TRBV6-6; no clear D gene. CDR1 is MNHNY, CDR2 SVGAGI, per germline (reference sequence). The ends were cut back, 5 bases at V and 2 bases at J, with 4 bases in the middle. The CDR3 has 11 residues. CDR3 amino acids: CASSEAYEQYF. The CDR3 nucleotides read TGTGCCAGCAGTGAGGCCTACGAGCAGTACTTC.

The rearrangement links TRBV5-1 to TRBJ1-1; a possible D gene is TRBD1 (6 bases). Germline V gene sequence: CDR1 SGHRS, CDR2 YFSETQ. The V end lost 4 bases, the J end lost 5 bases, and 15 bases lay between the germline ends. CDR3 length equals 14 residues. CDR3 in DNA: TGCGCCAGCAGCCGAGGGGGGGTCGGGACTGAAGCTTTCTTT. This encodes CASSRGGVGTEAFF.

The rearrangement uses TRBV30 and TRBJ2-3, with 9 nucleotides matching TRBD1. CDR1 and CDR2 (germline): GTSNPN, SVGIG (reference sequence). CDR3 length: 14 residues. V dropped 7 bases and J dropped 4; count of bases not matched to a gene: 9. The CDR3, as DNA: TGTGCCTCTCGGGGGACAGGGACCCCAGATACGCAGTATTTT. Its protein product is CASRGTGTPDTQYF.

The CDR3 reads CATSRGTSTEQFF. The CDR3 DNA reads as TGTGCCACCAGCAGAGGTACTAGTACTGAGCAGTTCTTC. The chain links TRBV15 to TRBJ2-1, with a weak D call TRBD2 (5 bases). Germline CDR1 reads LNHNV; CDR2 reads YYDKDF (reference sequence). Trimming pared 1 base from V and 9 bases from J, leaving 10 bases between. The CDR3 contains 13 residues.

CDR3 bases: TGCAGCGTTGAAGAATCAGGGACAGGAAACACCATATATTTT. Its translation is CSVEESGTGNTIYF. This chain joins TRBV29-1 and TRBJ1-3; TRBD1 might be the D (6 bases). V was shortened by 0 bases and J by 4 bases, with 10 bases between the two germline ends. CDR1 is SQVTM and CDR2 is ANQGSEA in the germline V gene. This CDR3 is built from 14 residues.

This rearrangement joins TRBV7-2 to TRBJ1-2, with D unresolved. Germline V gives CDR1 SGHTA, CDR2 FQGNSA. The CDR3 contains 12 residues. Trimming removed 4 bases from V and 8 bases from J, with 11 bases in between. The CDR3 bases are TGTGCCAGCAGCTCCACTACCGGAGGCTACACCTTC. It is translated as CASSSTTGGYTF.

The V and J genes are TRBV29-1 and TRBJ1-1; D perhaps matches TRBD1 (6 bases). Germline values: CDR1 SQVTM, CDR2 ANQGSEA. This CDR3 spans 13 amino acids. Trimming removed 7 bases at V and 7 bases at J, with 19 bases between. The CDR3 loop is CSGGGPPQIEAFF. CDR3 DNA: TGCAGCGGCGGGGGGCCACCTCAGATTGAAGCTTTCTTT.

The chain is built from TRBV4-1 and TRBJ2-1; D gene uncertain. The CDR3 is 13 residues long. Germline V gene sequence: CDR1 MGHRA, CDR2 YSYEKL. V was trimmed by 4 bases and J by 8 bases, leaving 12 bases between them. Here the CDR3 reads CASSPGIGDEQFF. Here the CDR3 DNA reads TGCGCCAGCAGCCCCGGTATCGGAGATGAGCAGTTCTTC.

This clone was observed a handful of times. The chain uses TRBV19 and TRBJ1-4, with D possibly TRBD1 on 6 matching bases. This CDR3 contains 16 residues. Trimming took 3 bases from V and 9 from J, leaving 20 bases between them. In germline, CDR1 is LNHDA, CDR2 SQIVND (reference sequence). CDR3 protein: CASSIQGGETRQKLFF. Here the CDR3 DNA reads TGTGCCAGTAGTATTCAAGGGGGGGAGACTAGGCAAAAACTGTTTTTT.

The rearrangement joins TRBV19 to TRBJ1-1; TRBD1 might be the D (6 bases). CDR3 size: 13 residues. The V gene's germline CDR1 is LNHDA and CDR2 SQIVND (reference sequence). Deletions cut 3 bases from V and 5 bases from J, with 10 bases between. The CDR3 spells CASSIQGRTEAFF. The CDR3 DNA sequence: TGTGCCAGTAGTATTCAGGGGCGGACTGAAGCTTTCTTT.

The CDR3 bases are TGTGCCAGCAGCAAAGAGATCCAGTGCACTGGCTACACCTTC. Translating it yields CASSKEIQCTGYTF. The V call is TRBV21-1, the J call TRBJ1-2; the table gives TRBD1 as D, unverified against the DNA. TRBV21-1 is a known pseudogene. The CDR3 sequence is 14 residues long.

This chain joins TRBV25-1 and TRBJ1-2; D is unresolved. Trimming pared 8 bases from V and 0 bases from J, leaving 13 bases between. The V gene's germline CDR1 is MGHDK and CDR2 SYGVNS. This CDR3 is 14 amino acids long. CDR3 sequence: CASSGLEANYGYTF. CDR3 nucleotides: TGTGCCAGCTCCGGACTCGAAGCTAACTATGGCTACACCTTC.

This chain uses TRBV19 with TRBJ1-2, with D unclear. The V end was cut by 7 bases, the J end by 5 bases, with 11 bases between. Looked up from germline, CDR1 is LNHDA and CDR2 is SQIVND (reference sequence). The length of the CDR3 is 12 residues. Written as DNA, the CDR3 is TGTGCCAGTACCCGAACGGAGTATGGCTACACCTTC. Residues: CASTRTEYGYTF.

This clone turned up a few times. The V and J genes are TRBV13 and TRBJ1-1; D gene ambiguous. The CDR3 has 15 amino acids. The V gene's germline CDR1 is PRHDT and CDR2 FYEKMQ (reference sequence). V shed 5 bases and J shed 5 bases, with 18 bases lying between them. CDR3 nucleotides: TGTGCCAGCAGCCCCCAGCTCGGAGTGAGGACTGAAGCTTTCTTT. Amino acids: CASSPQLGVRTEAFF.

The chain combines TRBV10-1 with TRBJ1-2; 7 bases are shared with TRBD1. The ends lost 0 bases at V and 3 bases at J; junction bases unmatched: 4. This CDR3 is built from 15 residues. CDR1 and CDR2 from the germline V gene are WNHNN and SYGVQD (reference sequence). The CDR3 sequence is CASSESRGQYYGYTF. CDR3 DNA: TGCGCCAGCAGTGAGTCGAGGGGGCAATACTATGGCTACACCTTC.

In DNA form, the CDR3 reads TGCGCCAGCCTGGGGCAAGATACGCAGTATTTT. It is translated as CASLGQDTQYF. The chain links TRBV5-1 to TRBJ2-3; possible D gene TRBD1, 5 bases. V lost 7 bases and J lost 5, with 8 bases in between. The germline CDR1 and CDR2 sequences are SGHRS and YFSETQ. CDR3 length equals 11 residues.

The V and J genes are TRBV30 and TRBJ1-3, with D possibly TRBD1 on 6 matching bases. The CDR3 totals 16 residues. Germline lookup yields CDR1 GTSNPN and CDR2 SVGIG (reference sequence). V shed 0 bases and J shed 5 bases, with 17 bases lying between them. The CDR3, as DNA: TGTGCCTGGAGTGTACGGTCACAGGGAAACAGAAACACCATATATTTT. Amino acids: CAWSVRSQGNRNTIYF.